These T cell receptor beta chains were read from a single sample in a study of cytomegalovirus exposure and HLA in healthy donors. The method was immunoSEQ multiplex PCR; TCRdb's version includes in-frame clones alone and lacks a portion of them. The profile shows 90,000 to 100,000 clones, approximately 95% of them singletons. The sample taken for sequencing was PBMCs. The receptor source for this set is a woman aged 30 to 39 in good health and CMV-seropositive. The CDR3 runs from the conserved cysteine through the conserved F or W. Fields, in order: CDR3 DNA, CDR3 protein, CDR3 length, J gene, clone size, D gene, V gene. The D gene is left open where the match is weak. Part of the rows lack a size; the others show once, few, many or a class for expanded clones.

cdr3_nt: TGTGCCAGCAGTTTTGATCCCGGTAGCAGCCCTAGCACAGATACGCAGTATTTT
cdr3_aa: CASSFDPGSSPSTDTQYF
cdr3_length: 18
j_call: TRBJ2-3
clone_size: NA
d_call: NA
v_call: TRBV28

cdr3_nt: TGTGCTAGTGGTTTGGCCACCGGGACAGGGACCGGGGAGCTGTTTTTT
cdr3_aa: CASGLATGTGTGELFF
cdr3_length: 16
j_call: TRBJ2-2
clone_size: NA
d_call: TRBD1
v_call: TRBV12-5

cdr3_nt: TGTGCCAGCAGCACATCGCTAGCGGGGGGAGGTACGCAGTATTTT
cdr3_aa: CASSTSLAGGGTQYF
cdr3_length: 15
j_call: TRBJ2-3
clone_size: NA
d_call: TRBD2
v_call: TRBV7-2

cdr3_nt: TGTGCCAGTAGGAAGCAAGATGGACTAGCGGGGATATACAATGAGCAGTTCTTC
cdr3_aa: CASRKQDGLAGIYNEQFF
cdr3_length: 18
j_call: TRBJ2-1
clone_size: NA
d_call: TRBD2
v_call: TRBV19

cdr3_nt: TGTGCCAGCAGCTTGGATCCCGCGAGCTCCTACGAGCAGTACTTC
cdr3_aa: CASSLDPASSYEQYF
cdr3_length: 15
j_call: TRBJ2-7
clone_size: NA
d_call: NA
v_call: TRBV5-4

cdr3_nt: TGCGCCAGCAGTGAGTCAGGACTAGCGATACAAGAGACCCAGTACTTC
cdr3_aa: CASSESGLAIQETQYF
cdr3_length: 16
j_call: TRBJ2-5
clone_size: few
d_call: TRBD2
v_call: TRBV10-1

cdr3_nt: TGTGCCAGCGGTAGGCCGGAGGGAGAGCAGTACTTC
cdr3_aa: CASGRPEGEQYF
cdr3_length: 12
j_call: TRBJ2-7
clone_size: once
d_call: NA
v_call: TRBV6-6

cdr3_nt: TGTGCCAGCAGTTTTCTGACAGGGGGCACCTATGGCTACACCTTC
cdr3_aa: CASSFLTGGTYGYTF
cdr3_length: 15
j_call: TRBJ1-2
clone_size: NA
d_call: TRBD1
v_call: TRBV28

cdr3_nt: TGTGCCAGTACACAACATATGAACACTGAAGCTTTCTTT
cdr3_aa: CASTQHMNTEAFF
cdr3_length: 13
j_call: TRBJ1-1
clone_size: NA
d_call: NA
v_call: TRBV19

cdr3_nt: TGTGCCAGCAGTGGGGAGACTAGCGGGAGCTCCTACAATGAGCAGTTCTTC
cdr3_aa: CASSGETSGSSYNEQFF
cdr3_length: 17
j_call: TRBJ2-1
clone_size: NA
d_call: TRBD2
v_call: TRBV6-4

cdr3_nt: TGTGCCAGCGAGGTAGGGGCCGATGAGCAGTTCTTC
cdr3_aa: CASEVGADEQFF
cdr3_length: 12
j_call: TRBJ2-1
clone_size: NA
d_call: NA
v_call: TRBV6-6

cdr3_nt: TGCGCCACGAAACCGGGACAGAACTATGGCTACACCTTC
cdr3_aa: CATKPGQNYGYTF
cdr3_length: 13
j_call: TRBJ1-2
clone_size: NA
d_call: TRBD1
v_call: TRBV5-1

cdr3_nt: TGTGCCAGCAGCTTGACAGCGAACACTGAAGCTTTCTTT
cdr3_aa: CASSLTANTEAFF
cdr3_length: 13
j_call: TRBJ1-1
clone_size: once
d_call: NA
v_call: TRBV7-6

cdr3_nt: TGTGCCAGCAGCTTGGATTCGGGATTCCTGAATGGCTACACCTTC
cdr3_aa: CASSLDSGFLNGYTF
cdr3_length: 15
j_call: TRBJ1-2
clone_size: once
d_call: NA
v_call: TRBV5-4

cdr3_nt: TGCGCCAGCAGCTTGGGAAGCGAGACTGAGCAGTACTTC
cdr3_aa: CASSLGSETEQYF
cdr3_length: 13
j_call: TRBJ2-7
clone_size: NA
d_call: NA
v_call: TRBV5-1

cdr3_nt: TGCGCCAGCAGTGAGGACAGGGGCGACACTAATATTACGGAAGCCTACAATGAGCAGTTCTTC
cdr3_aa: CASSEDRGDTNITEAYNEQFF
cdr3_length: 21
j_call: TRBJ2-1
clone_size: NA
d_call: TRBD1
v_call: TRBV10-1

cdr3_nt: TGTGCCAGCAGTACCAGGGTGTTCCCTGAAGCTTTCTTT
cdr3_aa: CASSTRVFPEAFF
cdr3_length: 13
j_call: TRBJ1-1
clone_size: NA
d_call: NA
v_call: TRBV2